Only a few counts were recorded for the clone carrying this T cell receptor (beta chain). Its antigen is as yet unknown. It was with unique molecular identifiers that the TCRbeta library was prepared. MiXCR was run by TCRdb on the PCR reads, yielding one entry per CDR3 protein. The sample yields some 460,000 distinct CDR3 sequences, 15% to 20% seen once. V was pared by 4 bases and J by 10 bases, with 16 bases between. This CDR3 has 13 residues. This sample was taken from a study of T-cell reconstitution after alpha-beta-depleted transplantation in children. Findings and limits, study-wide: After one year, T-cell counts and TCRbeta diversity mostly came from new T cells. After transplant, at about two months, alpha-beta T cells were reportedly derived from several hundred expanded graft clones.

The origin of this receptor is a boy younger than two who had a stem cell transplant for Wiskott-Aldrich syndrome, so the T cells may come from the graft donor. The material was PBMCs, mostly from graft donor cells, obtained 360 days after TCRalphabeta/CD19-depleted stem cell transplant. This rearrangement joins TRBV12-3 or TRBV12-4 to TRBJ1-1, with D perhaps TRBD1 (5 bases). The CDR3 DNA reads TGTGCCAGCAGTTGGGGACCGGGAGCTGCAGCTTTCTTT. Its protein product is CASSWGPGAAAFF.